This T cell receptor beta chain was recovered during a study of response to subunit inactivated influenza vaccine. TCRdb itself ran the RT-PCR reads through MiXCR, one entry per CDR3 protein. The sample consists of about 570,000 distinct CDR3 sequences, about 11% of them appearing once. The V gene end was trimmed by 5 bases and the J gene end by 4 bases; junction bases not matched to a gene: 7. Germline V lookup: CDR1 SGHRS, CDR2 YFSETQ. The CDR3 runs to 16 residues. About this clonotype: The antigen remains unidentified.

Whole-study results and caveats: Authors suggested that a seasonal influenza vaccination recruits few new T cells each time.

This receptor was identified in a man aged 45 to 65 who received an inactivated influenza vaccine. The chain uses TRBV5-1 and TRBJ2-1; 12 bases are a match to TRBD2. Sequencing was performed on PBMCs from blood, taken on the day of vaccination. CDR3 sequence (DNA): TGCGCCAGCAGTCGTGGACTAGCGGGACAGTACAATGAGCAGTTCTTC. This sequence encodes CASSRGLAGQYNEQFF.